These 12 T cell receptor beta chains originate from one sample sequenced in a study of human T cells and chemical hapten exposure. Time point defined: pre-sensitization, week 0. Treatment given: therapeutic diphenylcyclopropenone sensitization with weekly scalp DPC. From the RACE reads, TCRdb called clonotypes with MiXCR, one entry per CDR3 protein. This table has about 180,000 distinct CDR3 sequences, more than 25% appearing once. The sample consisted of whole blood, taken in connection with sensitization to the hapten diphenylcyclopropenone (DPC). These receptors came from a woman aged 25 to 45 with alopecia areata. Some clones in this sample may be carry-over from other donors' samples.

In this sample, this clonotype turned up a few times. This chain joins TRBV29-1 and TRBJ1-1; maybe TRBD1 (6 bases). Germline loops: CDR1 SQVTM, CDR2 ANQGSEA. This CDR3 has 11 amino acids. The ends were cut back, 7 bases at V and 6 bases at J, with 12 bases in the middle. This chain's CDR3 is CSAHKGAEAFF. The CDR3 region has the DNA TGCAGCGCACACAAGGGGGCTGAAGCTTTCTTT.

Details on this clonotype: Germline is not matched at one junction end, which may reflect a read error. CDR3 coding DNA: TGCAGCGCTATTCAAGATGGACGGAAAAGGGCCTTC. Its protein product is CSAIQDGRKRAF. This rearrangement joins TRBV29-1 to TRBJ1-2; D not resolved. CDR3 length equals 12 residues. In germline, CDR1 is SQVTM, CDR2 ANQGSEA.

The chain uses TRBV3-1 and TRBJ2-3, with TRBD1 as a possible D gene (7 bases). CDR3 length: 16 residues. Germline assignment: CDR1 LGHDT and CDR2 YNNKEL (reference sequence). Deletions cut 1 base from V and 4 bases from J, with 15 bases between. This CDR3 is CASSQGGGGFPDTQYF. The CDR3 coding sequence is TGTGCCAGCAGCCAAGGCGGAGGGGGCTTCCCAGATACGCAGTATTTT.

The table lists this clonotype with a few counts. The gene calls are TRBV6-2 or TRBV6-3 and TRBJ1-1; 8 bases agree with TRBD1. The CDR3 is 12 amino acids. The V and J ends lost 2 bases and 10 bases, in that order; junction bases with no gene match: 3. Germline V lookup: CDR1 MNHEY, CDR2 SVGEGT. CDR3 region: CASSYPGQGAFF. CDR3 bases: TGTGCCAGCAGTTACCCCGGACAGGGAGCTTTCTTT.

The chain is built from TRBV28 and TRBJ2-7; 7 bases map to TRBD2. This CDR3 comprises 14 residues. Trimming took 5 bases from V and 2 from J; bases not matched to a gene: 6. Germline V gene data show CDR1 as MDHEN and CDR2 as SYDVKM. The CDR3 DNA sequence: TGTGCCAGCAGTCCCCTGGGGGGGACCTACGAGCAGTACTTC. This codes for CASSPLGGTYEQYF.

This clonotype was seen a few times. V and J are TRBV28 and TRBJ2-2; D remains ambiguous. Germline V gene data show CDR1 as MDHEN and CDR2 as SYDVKM. The length of the CDR3 is 13 residues. V gave up 5 bases and J gave up 2 bases, with 6 bases separating them. The CDR3 region has the DNA TGTGCCAGCAGTCTGGACAACACCGGGGAGCTGTTTTTT. Protein product: CASSLDNTGELFF.

Note on this clonotype: One end of the junction varies from germline; a read error may be responsible. V and J are TRBV7-7 and TRBJ2-5; 11 nucleotides line up with TRBD2. This CDR3 is 16 amino acids long. CDR1 SSHAT and CDR2 FNYEAQ come from the germline V gene (reference sequence). The CDR3 sequence: CASSLGGTSGGETQYF. For the CDR3, the DNA is TGTGCTAGCAGCTTAGGAGGGACTAGCGGTGGGGAGACCCAGTACTTC.

V and J are TRBV11-3 and TRBJ2-1; 10 nucleotides align to TRBD1. CDR1 SGHNT and CDR2 YENEEA come from the germline V gene. This CDR3 contains 16 residues. The junction had 4 bases not matched to a gene; V was cut back by 1 base and J by 4 bases. The CDR3 protein is CASSLAGGQGYNEQFF. The CDR3, as DNA: TGTGCCAGCAGCTTAGCGGGGGGACAGGGGTACAATGAGCAGTTCTTC. Based on the CDR3 plus reference TRBV11-3 and TRBJ2-1, the full variable domain is EAGVVQSPRYKIIEKKQPVAFWCNPISGHNTLYWYLQNLGQGPELLIRYENEEAVDDSQLPKDRFSAERLKGVDSTLKIQPAELGDSAVYLCASSLAGGQGYNEQFFGPGTRLTVL.

A single count supports this clonotype. This chain links TRBV6-2 or TRBV6-3 with TRBJ2-1; TRBD2 matches 7 bases. The CDR3 runs to 14 residues. The trim removed 5 bases at V and 6 bases at J, leaving 7 bases unmatched. Germline CDR1 is MNHEY and CDR2 is SVGEGT. This CDR3 is CASSRPGGFNEQFF. The CDR3 DNA is TGTGCCAGCAGTCGTCCGGGAGGCTTCAATGAGCAGTTCTTC.

The rearrangement uses TRBV9 and TRBJ2-3; D is unclear. Per germline, CDR1 SGDLS and CDR2 YYNGEE. This CDR3 has 13 amino acids. The ends were cut back, 0 bases at V and 4 bases at J, with 6 bases in the middle. CDR3 DNA sequence: TGTGCCAGCAGCGTAGTAGAGGCAGATACGCAGTATTTT. Translating it yields CASSVVEADTQYF.

The table lists this clonotype with a count of one. The chain couples TRBV9 to TRBJ2-3; 15 bases are a match to TRBD2. The ends lost 4 bases at V and 2 bases at J; junction bases unmatched: 8. Germline CDR1 and CDR2: SGDLS and YYNGEE. CDR3 length equals 18 residues. This CDR3 is CASSFGTSGGSSTDTQYF. The CDR3 DNA sequence: TGTGCCAGCAGCTTCGGGACTAGCGGGGGGTCCTCCACAGATACGCAGTATTTT.

The V call is TRBV7-3, the J call TRBJ2-1; D gene ambiguous. There are 13 residues in the CDR3. The V and J ends lost 2 bases and 8 bases respectively, with 10 bases between them. Germline V lookup: CDR1 SGHTA, CDR2 FQGTGA. In DNA form, the CDR3 reads TGTGCCAGCAGCTTACGGGTCGAAGATGAGCAGTTCTTC. As protein: CASSLRVEDEQFF. Full variable domain (rest looked up from reference TRBV7-3 and TRBJ2-1): GAGVSQTPSNKVTEKGKYVELRCDPISGHTALYWYRQSLGQGPEFLIYFQGTGAADDSGLPNDRFFAVRPEGSVSTLKIQRTERGDSAVYLCASSLRVEDEQFFGPGTRLTVL.